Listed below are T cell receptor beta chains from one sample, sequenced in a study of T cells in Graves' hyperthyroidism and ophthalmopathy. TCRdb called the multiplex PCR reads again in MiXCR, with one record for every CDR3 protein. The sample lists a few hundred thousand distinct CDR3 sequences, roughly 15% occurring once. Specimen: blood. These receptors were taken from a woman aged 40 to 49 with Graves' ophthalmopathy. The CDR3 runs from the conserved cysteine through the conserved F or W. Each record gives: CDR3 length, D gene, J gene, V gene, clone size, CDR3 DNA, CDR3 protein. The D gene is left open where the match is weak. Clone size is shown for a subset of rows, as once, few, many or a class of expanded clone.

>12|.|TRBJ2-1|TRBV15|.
TGTGCCACCAGGAGAGTTAGTGGAGAGCAGTTCTTC
CATRRVSGEQFF
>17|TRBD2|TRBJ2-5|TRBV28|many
TGTGCCAGCAGTTCCCAGACCGAGCGGGAGTACCAAGAGACCCAGTACTTC
CASSSQTEREYQETQYF
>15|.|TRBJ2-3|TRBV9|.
.
CASSVGSGSGLSEYF
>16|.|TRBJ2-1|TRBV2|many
TGTGCCAGCAGGCACGGGGTTTTTGGGATTAAGAATGAGCAGTTCTTC
CASRHGVFGIKNEQFF
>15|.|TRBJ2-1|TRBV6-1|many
TGTGCCAGCAGGCCGGGCCCAACCTCCTACAATGAGCAGTTCTTC
CASRPGPTSYNEQFF
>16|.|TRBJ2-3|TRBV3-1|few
TGTGCCAGCAGCCAAGATCCAGGCCCGGACACAGATACGCAGTATTTT
CASSQDPGPDTDTQYF
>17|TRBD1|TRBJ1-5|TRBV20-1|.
TGCAGTGCTAGAGATTGGGACAGGGGATATAGCAATCAGCCCCAGCATTTT
CSARDWDRGYSNQPQHF
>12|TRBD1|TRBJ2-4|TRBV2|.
TGTGCCAGCAGGGACAGGGCGATTGAACAGTACTTC
CASRDRAIEQYF
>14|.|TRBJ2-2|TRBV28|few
TGTGCCAGTCATCGTGTAACGGGGACCGGGGAGCTGTTTTTT
CASHRVTGTGELFF
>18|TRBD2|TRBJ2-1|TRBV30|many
TGTGCCTGGAGAGGTTTACTAGCGGGGGCCAGCTCCTACAATGAGCAGTTCTTC
CAWRGLLAGASSYNEQFF
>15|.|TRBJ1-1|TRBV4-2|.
TGTGCCAGCAGCCAAGGAAGTACAGTCAGCACTGAAGCTTTCTTT
CASSQGSTVSTEAFF
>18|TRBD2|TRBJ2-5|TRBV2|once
TGTGCCAGCAGCCGCAATAGTCCGGGACTAGCGGGAGGGGAGACCCAGTACTTC
CASSRNSPGLAGGETQYF
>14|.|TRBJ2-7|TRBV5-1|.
TGCGCCAGCAGCTTCTCGGGAGACGCTTACGAGCAGTACTTC
CASSFSGDAYEQYF
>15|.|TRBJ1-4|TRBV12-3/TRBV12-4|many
TGTGCCAGCAGTGGGCGGGCCGCAACTAATGAAAAACTGTTTTTT
CASSGRAATNEKLFF
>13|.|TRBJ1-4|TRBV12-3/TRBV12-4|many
TGTGCCAGCAGCCGAGGACGGAATGAAAAACTGTTTTTT
CASSRGRNEKLFF
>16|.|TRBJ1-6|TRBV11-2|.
TGTGCCAGCAGCTTCGGTAAAGGGGCCTATAATTCACCCCTCCACTTT
CASSFGKGAYNSPLHF
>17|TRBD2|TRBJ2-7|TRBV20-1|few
TGCAGTGCTCCGGGGGGGGGGGGAACAGGTTTAAGAGACGAGCAGTACTTC
CSAPGGGGTGLRDEQYF
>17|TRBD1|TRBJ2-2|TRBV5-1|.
TGCGCCAGCAGCTTGGTGACAGGGGGTAAGGACACCGGGGAGCTGTTTTTT
CASSLVTGGKDTGELFF
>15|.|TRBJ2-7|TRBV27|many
TGTGCCAGCAGTTTATACAGAGGACCGGAATACGAGCAGTACTTC
CASSLYRGPEYEQYF
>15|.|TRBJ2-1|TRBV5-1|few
TGCGCCAGCAGCCAAACAGTAACCATATACAATGAGCAGTTCTTC
CASSQTVTIYNEQFF
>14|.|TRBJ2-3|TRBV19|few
TGTGCCAGTAGTATGCCGGATTTCACAGATACGCAGTATTTT
CASSMPDFTDTQYF
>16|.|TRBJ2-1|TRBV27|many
TGTGCCAGCAGTTTTCAGACAGAGAGCTCCTACAATGAGCAGTTCTTC
CASSFQTESSYNEQFF
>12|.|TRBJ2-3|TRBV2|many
TGTGCCAGCACCTCAGTGTCAGATACGCAGTATTTT
CASTSVSDTQYF
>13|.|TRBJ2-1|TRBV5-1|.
TGCGCCAGCAGTTACGGTCCGAACAATGAGCAGTTCTTC
CASSYGPNNEQFF
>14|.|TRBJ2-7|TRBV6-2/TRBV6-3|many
TGTGCCAGCAGTTACGAGGCAGGAGACTACGAGCAGTACTTC
CASSYEAGDYEQYF
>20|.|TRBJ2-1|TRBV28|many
TGTGCCAGCAGTTTGGGGCCCCTCCACGAAATCCAAGACAGGCGAGGTGAGCAGTTCTTC
CASSLGPLHEIQDRRGEQFF
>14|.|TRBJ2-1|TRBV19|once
TGTGCCAGTACTCCGGGGACCTCCTACAATGAGCAGTTCTTC
CASTPGTSYNEQFF
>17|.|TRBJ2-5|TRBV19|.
TGTGCCAGTGCCCCCGAGGGGGGGTCCTCCCTCAAAGAGACCCAGTACTTC
CASAPEGGSSLKETQYF
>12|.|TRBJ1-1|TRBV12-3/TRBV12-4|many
TGTGCCAGTAGGGGTCAATCCACTGAAGCTTTCTTT
CASRGQSTEAFF
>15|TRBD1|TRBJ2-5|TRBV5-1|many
TGCGCCAGCAGCCGAGGGACAGGGGTAGGAGAGACCCAGTACTTC
CASSRGTGVGETQYF
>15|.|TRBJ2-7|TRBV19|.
TGTGCCAGTAGCCTAACGGCGTACCTCTCCTACGAGCAGTACTTC
CASSLTAYLSYEQYF
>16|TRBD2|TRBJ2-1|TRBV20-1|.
TGCAGTGCTAGAGACCCTAGCGGGGGGGTCTACAATGAGCAGTTCTTC
CSARDPSGGVYNEQFF
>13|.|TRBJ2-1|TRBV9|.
TGTGCCAGCAGCGTAGGGCAGAACAATGAGCAGTTCTTC
CASSVGQNNEQFF
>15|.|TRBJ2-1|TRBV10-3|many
TGTGCCATCAGTCCCGGTTATACAATATACAATGAGCAGTTCTTC
CAISPGYTIYNEQFF
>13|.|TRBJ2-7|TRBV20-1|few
TGCAGTGCTTCCAGGGGACTGGTAGGCGAGCAGTACTTC
CSASRGLVGEQYF
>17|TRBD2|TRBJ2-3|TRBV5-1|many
TGCGCCAGCAGCTCGATAGCGGGAGTAATCTCAGCAGATACGCAGTATTTT
CASSSIAGVISADTQYF
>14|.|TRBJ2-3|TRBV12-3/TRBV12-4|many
TGTGCCAGCAGTCGGGCATTTAGCACAGATACGCAGTATTTT
CASSRAFSTDTQYF